Presented here are 5 T cell receptor beta chains from one specimen sequenced in a study of blood T cell repertoires in COVID-19. Sequenced by immunoSEQ multiplex PCR; TCRdb stores in-frame clones only, minus some. This repertoire shows some 150,000 clones, 84% found once; its top ten account for 2.2%. Specimen: peripheral blood. The receptors here all came from a man aged 65-85 years with acute or convalescent COVID-19.

The chain couples TRBV5-1 to TRBJ2-7; 8 bases align to TRBD2. The CDR3 is 14 residues long. The germline gives CDR1 SGHRS, CDR2 YFSETQ. V dropped 0 bases and J dropped 6; count of bases not matched to a gene: 5. The CDR3 region has the DNA TGCGCCAGCAGCTTGGTGGCGGGAGGCCTCGAGCAGTACTTC. It is translated as CASSLVAGGLEQYF.

The gene calls are TRBV7-9 and TRBJ1-2; tentative D call: TRBD1 (6 bases). The V and J ends lost 5 bases and 3 bases respectively, with 10 bases between them. CDR3 length equals 13 residues. Germline V gene lookup returns CDR1 SEHNR and CDR2 FQNEAQ (reference sequence). The CDR3 DNA reads as TGTGCCAGCAGCCTCAACAGGGACTATGGCTACACCTTC. Protein sequence: CASSLNRDYGYTF.

The chain couples TRBV6-1 to TRBJ2-7, with D possibly TRBD1 on 5 matching bases. The CDR3 covers 15 residues. Deletions cut 0 bases from V and 4 bases from J, with 13 bases between. Germline-derived CDR1 and CDR2 are MNHNS and SASEGT. CDR3 sequence (DNA): TGTGCCAGCAGTGAAGCTAGTTTGACAGCTTACGAGCAGTACTTC. The encoded protein is CASSEASLTAYEQYF.

The chain employs TRBV27 and TRBJ2-2; 11 bases align to TRBD2. This CDR3 comprises 17 residues. The trim removed 7 bases at V and 2 bases at J, leaving 9 bases unmatched. CDR1 is MNHEY, CDR2 SMNVEV, per germline (reference sequence). CDR3 in amino acids: CASTVRLAGGNTGELFF. The CDR3 DNA sequence: TGTGCCAGCACCGTCCGGCTAGCGGGGGGCAACACCGGGGAGCTGTTTTTT.

This chain uses TRBV7-8 with TRBJ2-1, with 7 positions matching TRBD2. The CDR3 totals 17 residues. The V and J ends lost 5 bases and 7 bases, in that order; junction bases with no gene match: 17. Germline V gene sequence: CDR1 SGHVS, CDR2 FQNEAQ. The DNA for the CDR3 is TGTGCCAGCAGCCCTCGGGACCCCACGAGGGGAGGGAATGAGCAGTTCTTC. It codes for CASSPRDPTRGGNEQFF.